These 12 T cell receptor beta chains came from one sample sequenced in a study of T cells in Graves' hyperthyroidism and ophthalmopathy. RNA transcripts served as the template for amplifying TCR beta CDR3 regions. The TCR CDR3 was amplified in a first-round RT-PCR using the HTBI primer set. TCRdb processed the multiplex PCR reads anew with MiXCR; each CDR3 protein has one entry. The sample includes over 650,000 distinct CDR3 sequences, about a sixth of them seen just once. The sequenced sample was blood. Every receptor here comes from a man aged 18 to 35 with Graves' hyperthyroidism.

This clonotype appeared many times. This chain connects TRBV20-1 to TRBJ1-4; perhaps TRBD1 as D (5 bases). V was shortened by 0 bases and J by 6 bases, with 14 bases between the two germline ends. The CDR3 is 15 amino acids. CDR1 is DFQATT and CDR2 is SNEGSKA in the germline V gene (reference sequence). The DNA of the CDR3 is TGCAGTGCTAGAGATCGGGCAGGGCCTTATGAAAAACTGTTTTTT. Amino acid sequence: CSARDRAGPYEKLFF.

This clonotype was seen repeatedly, ten times or more. The V call is TRBV28, the J call TRBJ2-7, with D unclear. CDR1 MDHEN and CDR2 SYDVKM come from the germline V gene. This CDR3 region has 13 residues. Trimming took 6 bases from V and 3 from J, leaving 12 bases between them. The CDR3 DNA is TGTGCCAGCAGGCTCGAACCGAGCTACGAGCAGTACTTC. This translates into CASRLEPSYEQYF.

The genes are TRBV6-5 and TRBJ2-5; 8 bases are a match to TRBD1. This CDR3 has 13 residues. J gave up 5 bases and V 2 bases, and 1 base lay outside the gene matches. Looked up from germline, CDR1 is MNHEY and CDR2 is SVGAGI. The CDR3 DNA sequence: TGTGCCAGCAGTTACGCAGGGGGCGAGACCCAGTACTTC. Protein product: CASSYAGGETQYF.

This clonotype was detected ten times or more. The gene calls are TRBV28 and TRBJ2-5; 7 nucleotides line up with TRBD1. J was trimmed by 7 bases and V by 3 bases; bases with no gene match: 8. Germline V gene sequence: CDR1 MDHEN, CDR2 SYDVKM. The CDR3 covers 14 residues. The CDR3 region is CASSFEGARGTQYF. CDR3 coding DNA: TGTGCCAGCAGTTTTGAGGGGGCTCGGGGGACCCAGTACTTC.

There are a few counts of this clonotype. The chain couples TRBV12-3 or TRBV12-4 to TRBJ2-4; 12 positions agree with TRBD2. This CDR3 has 14 residues. After removal of 6 bases from V and 8 bases from J, the junction contained 5 bases not matched to a gene. CDR3 DNA sequence: TGTGCCAGCAGCGTGACTAGCGGGAGTGACATTCAGTACTTC. This sequence encodes CASSVTSGSDIQYF.

The rearrangement links TRBV28 to TRBJ1-2, with TRBD1 as a possible D gene (5 bases). This CDR3 has 19 amino acids. Trimming stripped 2 bases from V and 0 bases from J, with 22 bases between. Per germline, CDR1 MDHEN and CDR2 SYDVKM. The CDR3 is CASSLLNLGLTASNYGYTF. The CDR3 nucleotides are TGTGCCAGCAGTTTACTGAATTTGGGGCTGACAGCCTCTAACTATGGCTACACCTTC.

This clonotype has just a few counts. The chain employs TRBV6-1 and TRBJ1-6, with D unclear. CDR1 and CDR2 from the germline V gene are MNHNS and SASEGT. V gave up 6 bases and J gave up 7 bases, with 10 bases separating them. The CDR3 is made up of 13 amino acids. CDR3 residues: CASRALQNSPLHF. The CDR3 DNA reads as TGTGCCAGCAGGGCGTTACAGAATTCACCCCTCCACTTT.

This clonotype was picked up many times. The chain carries TRBV7-2 and TRBJ2-7; TRBD2 aligns across 10 bases. Trimming at V came to 1 base and at J to 2 bases, leaving 5 bases not matched to a gene. The CDR3 runs 16 residues. The V gene's germline CDR1 is SGHTA and CDR2 FQGNSA. CDR3 DNA: TGTGCCAGCAGCTTAGTCCCTAGCGGGGGTACCTACGAGCAGTACTTC. It is translated as CASSLVPSGGTYEQYF.

This chain uses TRBV19 with TRBJ1-2; the match to TRBD1 covers 7 bases. Germline CDR1 reads LNHDA; CDR2 reads SQIVND (reference sequence). After removal of 6 bases from V and 6 bases from J, the junction contained 7 bases not matched to a gene. CDR3 size: 13 residues. The chain's CDR3 is CASSLQGPDGYTF. The CDR3 region has the DNA TGTGCCAGTAGCCTACAGGGGCCGGATGGCTACACCTTC.

V and J are TRBV19 and TRBJ1-2, with D hard to call. The V gene's germline CDR1 is LNHDA and CDR2 SQIVND (reference sequence). This CDR3 region has 11 residues. CDR3 in amino acids: CAAGLGSGYTF. The CDR3 nucleotides read TGTGCTGCCGGGCTGGGATCAGGCTACACCTTC.

Many counts were recorded for this clonotype. This chain links TRBV5-1 with TRBJ2-3; possibly TRBD1 for D (6 bases). The CDR3 length is 14 residues. V was clipped by 7 bases and J by 5 bases, with 17 bases between them. CDR1 is SGHRS, CDR2 YFSETQ, per germline. CDR3 nucleotide sequence: TGCGCCAGCGGGGACCGGGACAAAGGAGATACGCAGTATTTT. This translates into CASGDRDKGDTQYF.

This chain joins TRBV20-1 and TRBJ2-3, with 10 nucleotides matching TRBD2. Germline lookup yields CDR1 DFQATT and CDR2 SNEGSKA (reference sequence). CDR3 length equals 14 residues. V shed 6 bases and J 6 bases; nucleotides not matched to a gene: 9. This CDR3 is CSAPSSGGYDTQYF. As DNA, the CDR3 is TGCAGTGCACCCTCTAGCGGGGGCTACGATACGCAGTATTTT.